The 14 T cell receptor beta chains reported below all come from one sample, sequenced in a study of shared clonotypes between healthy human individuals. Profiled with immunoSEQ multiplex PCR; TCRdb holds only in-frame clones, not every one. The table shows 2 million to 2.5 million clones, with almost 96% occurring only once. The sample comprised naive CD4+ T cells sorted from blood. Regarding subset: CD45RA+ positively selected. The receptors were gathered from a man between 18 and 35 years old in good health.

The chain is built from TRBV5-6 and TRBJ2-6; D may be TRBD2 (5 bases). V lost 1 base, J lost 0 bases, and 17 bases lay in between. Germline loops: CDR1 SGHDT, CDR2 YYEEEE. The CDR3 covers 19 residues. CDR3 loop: CASSLLEGPRDSGANVLTF. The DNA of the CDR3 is TGTGCCAGCAGCTTGTTAGAGGGCCCTCGGGACTCTGGGGCCAACGTCCTGACTTTC.

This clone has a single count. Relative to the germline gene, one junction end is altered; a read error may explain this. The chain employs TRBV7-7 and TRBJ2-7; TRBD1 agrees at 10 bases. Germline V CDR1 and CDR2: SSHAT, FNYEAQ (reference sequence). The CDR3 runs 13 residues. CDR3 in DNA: TGTGCTAGCAGCCGGGACAGGGGCGGCGAGCAGTACTTC. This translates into CASSRDRGGEQYF.

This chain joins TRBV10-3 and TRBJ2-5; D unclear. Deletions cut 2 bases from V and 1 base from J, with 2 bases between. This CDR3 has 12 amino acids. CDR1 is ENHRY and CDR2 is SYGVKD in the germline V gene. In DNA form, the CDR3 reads TGTGCCATCAGTGAGACCCAAGAGACCCAGTACTTC. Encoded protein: CAISETQETQYF.

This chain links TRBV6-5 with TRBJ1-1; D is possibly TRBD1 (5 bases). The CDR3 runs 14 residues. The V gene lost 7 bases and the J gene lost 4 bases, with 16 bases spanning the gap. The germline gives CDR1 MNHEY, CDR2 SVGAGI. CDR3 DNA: TGTGCCAGCACCCTACGGGGGGGAGTCACTGAAGCTTTCTTT. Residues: CASTLRGGVTEAFF.

For the CDR3, the DNA is TGTGCCAGCAGTTACACGGACAGGGACCACGAAAAACTGTTTTTT. Protein product: CASSYTDRDHEKLFF. This chain uses TRBV6-5 with TRBJ1-4, with 8 nucleotides matching TRBD1. The CDR3 is 15 residues long. CDR1 MNHEY and CDR2 SVGAGI come from the germline V gene. The V gene end was trimmed by 2 bases and the J gene end by 8 bases; junction bases not matched to a gene: 7.

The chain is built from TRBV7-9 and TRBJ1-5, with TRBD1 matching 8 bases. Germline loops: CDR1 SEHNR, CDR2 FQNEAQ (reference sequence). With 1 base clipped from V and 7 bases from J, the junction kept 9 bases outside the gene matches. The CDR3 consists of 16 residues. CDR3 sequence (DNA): TGTGCCAGCAGCTTAGGAGGACAGGGTCTTCGGCAGCCCCAGCATTTT. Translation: CASSLGGQGLRQPQHF.

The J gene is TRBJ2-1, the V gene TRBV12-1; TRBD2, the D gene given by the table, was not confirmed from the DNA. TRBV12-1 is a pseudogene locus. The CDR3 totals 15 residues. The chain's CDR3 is CASSFVGLVQDEQFF. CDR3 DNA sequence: TGTGCCAGCAGCTTTGTGGGACTAGTTCAGGATGAGCAGTTCTTC.

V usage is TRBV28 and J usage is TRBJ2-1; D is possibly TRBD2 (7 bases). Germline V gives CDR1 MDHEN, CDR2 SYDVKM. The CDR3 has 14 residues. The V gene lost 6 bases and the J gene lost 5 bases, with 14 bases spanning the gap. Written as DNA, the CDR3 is TGTGCCAGCAGGCCGGGGGGCGCCAACAATGAGCAGTTCTTC. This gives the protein CASRPGGANNEQFF.

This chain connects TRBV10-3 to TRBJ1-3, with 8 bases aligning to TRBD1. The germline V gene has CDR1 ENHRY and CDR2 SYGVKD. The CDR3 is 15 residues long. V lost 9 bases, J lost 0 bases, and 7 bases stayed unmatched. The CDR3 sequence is CAISTGAYSGNTIYF. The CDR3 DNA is TGTGCCATATCGACAGGGGCTTACTCTGGAAACACCATATATTTT.

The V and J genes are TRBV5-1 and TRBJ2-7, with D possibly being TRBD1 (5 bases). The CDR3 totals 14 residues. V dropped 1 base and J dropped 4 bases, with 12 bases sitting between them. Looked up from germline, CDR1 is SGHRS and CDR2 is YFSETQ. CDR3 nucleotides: TGCGCCAGCAGCTTGAGGCAGGGCCAGTACGAGCAGTACTTC. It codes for CASSLRQGQYEQYF.

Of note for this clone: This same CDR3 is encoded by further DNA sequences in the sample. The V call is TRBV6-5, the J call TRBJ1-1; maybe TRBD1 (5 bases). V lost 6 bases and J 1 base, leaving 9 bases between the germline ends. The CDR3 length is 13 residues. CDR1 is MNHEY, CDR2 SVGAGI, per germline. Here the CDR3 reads CASRRGANTEAFF. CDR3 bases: TGTGCCAGCAGGCGAGGGGCGAACACTGAAGCTTTCTTT.

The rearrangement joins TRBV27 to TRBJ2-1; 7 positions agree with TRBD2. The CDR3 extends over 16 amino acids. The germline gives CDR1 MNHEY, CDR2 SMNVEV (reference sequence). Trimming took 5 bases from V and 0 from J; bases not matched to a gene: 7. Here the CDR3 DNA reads TGTGCCAGCAGTCCACAAGCGGGGCGCTCCTACAATGAGCAGTTCTTC. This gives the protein CASSPQAGRSYNEQFF.

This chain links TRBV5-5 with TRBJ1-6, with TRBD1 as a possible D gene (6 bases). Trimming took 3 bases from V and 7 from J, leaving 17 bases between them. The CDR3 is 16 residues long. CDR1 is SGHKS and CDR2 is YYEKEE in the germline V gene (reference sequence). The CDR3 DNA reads TGTGCCAGCAGCTCCACCCCGACAGGAGGAAATTCACCCCTCCACTTT. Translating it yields CASSSTPTGGNSPLHF.

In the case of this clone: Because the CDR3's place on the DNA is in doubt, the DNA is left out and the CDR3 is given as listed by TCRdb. The CDR3 sequence is CASSVLGQGEYQETQYF. The chain employs TRBV19 and TRBJ2-5; the D segment call TRBD1 is taken from the table without a DNA check. From germline, CDR1 is LNHDA and CDR2 SQIVND (reference sequence). Including both end residues, the CDR3 is 17 amino acids long.